This T cell receptor beta chain was observed in a study of T cell repertoires in cytomegalovirus infection. Study-level information: Peptides in the study included HLA-C-restricted and HLA-B-restricted CMV epitopes. Public TCR beta signatures marked donors with CMV infection and the matching HLA. General observations from the study: HLA-C-restricted TCR beta clonotypes specific for CMV led the ex vivo response. Cumulated frequencies of public TCR beta families served to identify carriers of CMV plus the relevant HLA.

This clonotype was counted a few times. What it binds is unknown. Each CDR3 protein is one row after TCRdb ran MiXCR on the reads. The sample has about 920,000 distinct CDR3 sequences, roughly 30% seen once. Specimen: cultured CD8+ T cells from PBMCs, collected from culture after CMV antigen stimulation. The TCR comes from a human donor in good health (CMV status not recorded). Some clones in this sample may be carry-over from other donors' samples.

CDR3 sequence (DNA): TGTGCCAGCACCCCTGGCCCAGTCCCGAACACCGGGGAGCTGTTTTTT. It encodes CASTPGPVPNTGELFF. V gene TRBV5-4 combines with J gene TRBJ2-2; unclear D gene. Germline loops: CDR1 SGHNT, CDR2 YYREEE (reference sequence). This CDR3 has 16 residues. Trimming shortened V by 6 bases and J by 0 bases, and 15 bases separated the two germline ends.